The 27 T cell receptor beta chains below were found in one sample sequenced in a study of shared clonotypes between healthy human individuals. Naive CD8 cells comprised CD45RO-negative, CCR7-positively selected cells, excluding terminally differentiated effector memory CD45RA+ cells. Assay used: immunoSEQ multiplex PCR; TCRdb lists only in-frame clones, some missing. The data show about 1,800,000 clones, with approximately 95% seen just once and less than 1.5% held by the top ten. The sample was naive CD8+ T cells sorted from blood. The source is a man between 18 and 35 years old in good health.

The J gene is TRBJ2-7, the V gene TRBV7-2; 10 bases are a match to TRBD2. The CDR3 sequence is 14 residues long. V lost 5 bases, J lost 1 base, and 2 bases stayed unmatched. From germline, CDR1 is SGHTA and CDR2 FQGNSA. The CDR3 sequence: CASSRTSGSYEQYF. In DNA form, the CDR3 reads TGTGCCAGCAGCCGGACTAGCGGATCCTACGAGCAGTACTTC. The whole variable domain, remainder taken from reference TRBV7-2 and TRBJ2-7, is GAGVSQSPSNKVTEKGKDVELRCDPISGHTALYWYRQSLGQGLEFLIYFQGNSAPDKSGLPSDRFSAERTGGSVSTLTIQRTQQEDSAVYLCASSRTSGSYEQYFGPGTRLTVT.

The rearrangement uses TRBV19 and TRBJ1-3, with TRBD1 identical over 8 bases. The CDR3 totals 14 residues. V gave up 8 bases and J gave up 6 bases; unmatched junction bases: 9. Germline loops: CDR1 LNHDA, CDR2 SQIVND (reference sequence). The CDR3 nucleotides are TGTGCCAGTTGGAGGACAGGGTTTGAAAACACCATATATTTT. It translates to CASWRTGFENTIYF.

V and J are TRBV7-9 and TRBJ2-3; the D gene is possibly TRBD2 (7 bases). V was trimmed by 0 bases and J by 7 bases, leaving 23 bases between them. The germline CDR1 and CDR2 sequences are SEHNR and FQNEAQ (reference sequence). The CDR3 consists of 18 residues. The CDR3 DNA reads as TGTGCCAGCAGCTTAGCGGGGGGGCCCCTTGGCGCCCCAAATACGCAGTATTTT. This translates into CASSLAGGPLGAPNTQYF. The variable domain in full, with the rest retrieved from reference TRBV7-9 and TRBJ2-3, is DTGVSQNPRHKITKRGQNVTFRCDPISEHNRLYWYRQTLGQGPEFLTYFQNEAQLEKSRLLSDRFSAERPKGSFSTLEIQRTEQGDSAMYLCASSLAGGPLGAPNTQYFGPGTRLTVL.

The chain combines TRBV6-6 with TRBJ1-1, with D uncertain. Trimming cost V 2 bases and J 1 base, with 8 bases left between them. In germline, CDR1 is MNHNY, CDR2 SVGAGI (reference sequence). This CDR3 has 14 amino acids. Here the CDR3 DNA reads TGTGCCAGCAGTTACACGGAGGGGAACACTGAAGCTTTCTTT. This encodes CASSYTEGNTEAFF.

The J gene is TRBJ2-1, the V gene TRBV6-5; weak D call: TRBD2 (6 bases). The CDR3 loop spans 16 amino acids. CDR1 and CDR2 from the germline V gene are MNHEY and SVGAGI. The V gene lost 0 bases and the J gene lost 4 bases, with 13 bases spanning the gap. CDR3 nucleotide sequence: TGTGCCAGCAGTTACTCGGAAAGGACTAATTACAATGAGCAGTTCTTC. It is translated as CASSYSERTNYNEQFF.

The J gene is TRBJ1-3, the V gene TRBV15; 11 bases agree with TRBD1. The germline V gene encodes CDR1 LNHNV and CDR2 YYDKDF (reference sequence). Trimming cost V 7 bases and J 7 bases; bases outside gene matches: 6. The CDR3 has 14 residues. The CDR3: CATTDRGQENTIYF. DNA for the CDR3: TGTGCCACCACGGACAGGGGGCAGGAGAACACCATATATTTT.

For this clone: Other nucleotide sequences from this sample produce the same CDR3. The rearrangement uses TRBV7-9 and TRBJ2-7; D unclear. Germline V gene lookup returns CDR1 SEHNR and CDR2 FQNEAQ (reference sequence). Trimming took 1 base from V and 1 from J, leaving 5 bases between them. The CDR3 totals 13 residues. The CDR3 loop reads CASSLGESYEQYF. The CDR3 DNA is TGTGCCAGCAGCTTAGGAGAATCCTACGAGCAGTACTTC.

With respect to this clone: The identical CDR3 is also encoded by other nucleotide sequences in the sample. CDR3 DNA sequence: TGTGCCAGCAGCTTAGTAGGCGAGCAGTTCTTC. This gives the protein CASSLVGEQFF. The gene calls are TRBV7-9 and TRBJ2-1, with D uncertain. V was cut by 1 base and J by 10 bases, with 5 bases left in between. Germline V gene data show CDR1 as SEHNR and CDR2 as FQNEAQ (reference sequence). This CDR3 is built from 11 residues. Full variable domain (rest looked up from reference TRBV7-9 and TRBJ2-1): DTGVSQNPRHKITKRGQNVTFRCDPISEHNRLYWYRQTLGQGPEFLTYFQNEAQLEKSRLLSDRFSAERPKGSFSTLEIQRTEQGDSAMYLCASSLVGEQFFGPGTRLTVL.

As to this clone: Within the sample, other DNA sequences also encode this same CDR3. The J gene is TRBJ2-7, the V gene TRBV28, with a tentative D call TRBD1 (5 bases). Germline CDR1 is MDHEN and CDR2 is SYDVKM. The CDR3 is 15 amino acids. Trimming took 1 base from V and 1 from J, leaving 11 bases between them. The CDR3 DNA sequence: TGTGCCAGCAGTTTATTGCAGGGATCATCCTACGAGCAGTACTTC. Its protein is CASSLLQGSSYEQYF.

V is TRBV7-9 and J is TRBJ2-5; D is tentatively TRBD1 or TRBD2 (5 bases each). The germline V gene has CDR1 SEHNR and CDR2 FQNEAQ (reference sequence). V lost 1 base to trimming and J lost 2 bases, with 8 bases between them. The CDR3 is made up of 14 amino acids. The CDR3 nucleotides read TGTGCCAGCAGCTTAGGAGGGGATCAAGAGACCCAGTACTTC. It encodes CASSLGGDQETQYF.

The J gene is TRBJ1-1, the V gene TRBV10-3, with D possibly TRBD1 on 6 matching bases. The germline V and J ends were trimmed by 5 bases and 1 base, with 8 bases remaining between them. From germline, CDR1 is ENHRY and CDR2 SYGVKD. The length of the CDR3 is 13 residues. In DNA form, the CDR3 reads TGTGCCATCAGTCTACAGGGGAACACTGAAGCTTTCTTT. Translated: CAISLQGNTEAFF.

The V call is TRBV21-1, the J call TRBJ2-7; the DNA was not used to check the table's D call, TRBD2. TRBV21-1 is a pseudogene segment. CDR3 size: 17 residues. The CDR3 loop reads CASSDSGRAFISYEQYF. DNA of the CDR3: TGTGCCAGCAGCGATAGCGGGAGGGCCTTTATCTCCTACGAGCAGTACTTC.

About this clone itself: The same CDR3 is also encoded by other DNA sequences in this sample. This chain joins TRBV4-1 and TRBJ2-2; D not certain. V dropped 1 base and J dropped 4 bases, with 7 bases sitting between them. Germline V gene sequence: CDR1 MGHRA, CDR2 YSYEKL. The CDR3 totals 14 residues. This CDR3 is CASSQAPGTGELFF. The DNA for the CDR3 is TGCGCCAGCAGCCAAGCCCCCGGCACCGGGGAGCTGTTTTTT.

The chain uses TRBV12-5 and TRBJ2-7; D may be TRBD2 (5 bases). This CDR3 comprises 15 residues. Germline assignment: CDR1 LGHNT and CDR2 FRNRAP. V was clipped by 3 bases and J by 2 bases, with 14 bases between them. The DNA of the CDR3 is TGTGCTAGTGGTTTACCCGTAAGCGGAGCCTACGAGCAGTACTTC. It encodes CASGLPVSGAYEQYF. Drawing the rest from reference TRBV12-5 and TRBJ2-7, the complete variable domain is DARVTQTPRHKVTEMGQEVTMRCQPILGHNTVFWYRQTMMQGLELLAYFRNRAPLDDSGMPKDRFSAEMPDATLATLKIQPSEPRDSAVYFCASGLPVSGAYEQYFGPGTRLTVT.

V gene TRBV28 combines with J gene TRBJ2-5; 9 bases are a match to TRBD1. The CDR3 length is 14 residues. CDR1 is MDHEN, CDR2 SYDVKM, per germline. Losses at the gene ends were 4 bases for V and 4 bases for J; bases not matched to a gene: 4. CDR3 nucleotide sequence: TGTGCCAGCAGTTCGAGACAGGGGGTAGAGACCCAGTACTTC. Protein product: CASSSRQGVETQYF. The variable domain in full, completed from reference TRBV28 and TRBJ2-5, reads DVKVTQSSRYLVKRTGEKVFLECVQDMDHENMFWYRQDPGLGLRLIYFSYDVKMKEKGDIPEGYSVSREKKERFSLILESASTNQTSMYLCASSSRQGVETQYFGPGTRLLVL.

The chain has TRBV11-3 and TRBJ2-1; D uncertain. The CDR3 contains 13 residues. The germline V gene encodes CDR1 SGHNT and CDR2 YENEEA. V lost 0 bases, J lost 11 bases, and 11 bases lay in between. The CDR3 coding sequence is TGTGCCAGCAGCTTAGATCCGTCTCGGAAGCAGTTCTTC. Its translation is CASSLDPSRKQFF.

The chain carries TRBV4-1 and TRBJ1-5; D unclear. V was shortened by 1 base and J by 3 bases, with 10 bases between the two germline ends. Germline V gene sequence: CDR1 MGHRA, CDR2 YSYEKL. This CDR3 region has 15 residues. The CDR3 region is CASSQVASPNQPQHF. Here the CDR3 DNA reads TGCGCCAGCAGCCAAGTAGCGTCCCCCAATCAGCCCCAGCATTTT.

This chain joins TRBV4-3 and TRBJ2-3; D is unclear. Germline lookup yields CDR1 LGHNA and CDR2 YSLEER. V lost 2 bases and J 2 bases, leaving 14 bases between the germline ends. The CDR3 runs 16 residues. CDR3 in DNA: TGCGCCAGCAGCCAATTCTTTGAAGAGGCCACAGATACGCAGTATTTT. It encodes CASSQFFEEATDTQYF.

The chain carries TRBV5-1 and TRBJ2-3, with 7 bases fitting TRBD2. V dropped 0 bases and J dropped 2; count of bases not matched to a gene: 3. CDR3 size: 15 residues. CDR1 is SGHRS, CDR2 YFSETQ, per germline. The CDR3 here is CASSLVREVTDTQYF. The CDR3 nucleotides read TGCGCCAGCAGCTTGGTCCGGGAGGTCACAGATACGCAGTATTTT.

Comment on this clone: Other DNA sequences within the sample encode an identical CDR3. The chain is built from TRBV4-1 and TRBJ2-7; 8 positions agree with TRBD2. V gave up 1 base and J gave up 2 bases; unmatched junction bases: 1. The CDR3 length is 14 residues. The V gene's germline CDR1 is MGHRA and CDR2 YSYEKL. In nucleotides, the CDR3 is TGCGCCAGCAGCCAAGCGGGAGGGACCTACGAGCAGTACTTC. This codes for CASSQAGGTYEQYF.

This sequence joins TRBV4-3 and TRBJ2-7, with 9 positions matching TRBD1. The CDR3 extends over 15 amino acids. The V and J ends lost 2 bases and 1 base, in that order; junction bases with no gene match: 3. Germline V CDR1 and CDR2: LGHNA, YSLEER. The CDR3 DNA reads TGCGCCAGCAGCCAACCCGGGACAGGGTCCTACGAGCAGTACTTC. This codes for CASSQPGTGSYEQYF.

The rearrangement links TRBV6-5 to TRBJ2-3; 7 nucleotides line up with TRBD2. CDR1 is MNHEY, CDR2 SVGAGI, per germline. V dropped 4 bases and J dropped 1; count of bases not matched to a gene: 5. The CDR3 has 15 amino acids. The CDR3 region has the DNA TGTGCCAGCAGTTCTCTAGCGGAGGGCACAGATACGCAGTATTTT. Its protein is CASSSLAEGTDTQYF.

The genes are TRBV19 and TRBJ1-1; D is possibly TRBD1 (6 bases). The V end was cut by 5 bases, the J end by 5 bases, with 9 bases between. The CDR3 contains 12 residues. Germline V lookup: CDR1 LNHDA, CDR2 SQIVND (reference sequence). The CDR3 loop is CASSSRGTEAFF. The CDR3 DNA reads TGTGCCAGTAGTTCCAGGGGTACTGAAGCTTTCTTT.

CDR3 region: CASSPDPSGVLYEQYF. CDR3 nucleotide sequence: TGCGCCAGCAGCCCAGACCCTAGCGGAGTACTCTACGAGCAGTACTTC. The V and J genes are TRBV4-1 and TRBJ2-7, with 7 bases aligning to TRBD2. The V and J ends lost 4 bases and 3 bases, in that order; junction bases with no gene match: 12. This CDR3 region has 16 residues. Germline V gives CDR1 MGHRA, CDR2 YSYEKL.

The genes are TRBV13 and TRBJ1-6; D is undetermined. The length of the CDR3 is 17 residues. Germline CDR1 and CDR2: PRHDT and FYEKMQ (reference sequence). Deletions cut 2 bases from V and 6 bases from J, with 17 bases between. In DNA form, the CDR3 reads TGTGCCAGCAGCTTATTGGTCGCGGGTGCGGGTAATTCACCCCTCCACTTT. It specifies CASSLLVAGAGNSPLHF.

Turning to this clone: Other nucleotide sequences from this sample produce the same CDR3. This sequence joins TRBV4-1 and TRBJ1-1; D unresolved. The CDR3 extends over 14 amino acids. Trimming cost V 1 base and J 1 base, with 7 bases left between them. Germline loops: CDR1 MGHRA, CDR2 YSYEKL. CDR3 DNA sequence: TGCGCCAGCAGCCAAGTAGCCGGGAACACTGAAGCTTTCTTT. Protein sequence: CASSQVAGNTEAFF.

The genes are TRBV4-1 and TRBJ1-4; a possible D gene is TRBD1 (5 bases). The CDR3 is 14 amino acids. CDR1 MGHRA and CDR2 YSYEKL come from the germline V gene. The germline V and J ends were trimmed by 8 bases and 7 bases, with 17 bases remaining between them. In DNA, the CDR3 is TGCGCCAGCTCGCTACGGGGACTGGGTGAAAAACTGTTTTTT. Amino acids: CASSLRGLGEKLFF.